The next 32 T cell receptor beta chains were all read from a single sample in a study of beta chain features in type 1 diabetes. Sequencing targeted expressed TCRB transcripts, as all isolated RNA had been reverse transcribed. TCRdb's table, derived via immunoSEQ multiplex PCR, lists solely in-frame clones and lacks some. The sample contains 390,000 or so clones, more than 11% of which appear only once. The source material was naive CD4+ T cells from blood. The source is a man aged 25 to 40 in good health.

The V gene is TRBV7-2, the J gene TRBJ2-5, with D maybe TRBD1 (5 bases). V dropped 7 bases and J dropped 1 base, with 13 bases sitting between them. The CDR3 length is 14 residues. CDR1 and CDR2 from the germline V gene are SGHTA and FQGNSA. The DNA of the CDR3 is TGTGCCAGCATCTCTCGTAGGGGCCAAGAGACCCAGTACTTC. This codes for CASISRRGQETQYF.

In its sample, this clone was seen a few times. This chain connects TRBV30 to TRBJ2-2, with TRBD2 matching 9 bases. J lost 6 bases, V lost 8 bases, and 7 bases had no gene match. The CDR3 totals 13 residues. The germline CDR1 and CDR2 sequences are GTSNPN and SVGIG (reference sequence). The CDR3 DNA reads as TGTGCCAGTAGCGGGAGATTGTCCGGGGAGCTGTTTTTT. Amino acid sequence: CASSGRLSGELFF. The full variable domain, its missing parts supplied by reference TRBV30 and TRBJ2-2, is SQTIHQWPATLVQPVGSPLSLECTVEGTSNPNLYWYRQAAGRGLQLLFYSVGIGQISSEVPQNLSASRPQDRQFILSSKKLLLSDSGFYLCASSGRLSGELFFGEGSRLTVL.

This clone turned up a few times. This sequence joins TRBV7-2 and TRBJ1-2; unclear D gene. The CDR3 is 11 residues long. The V end was cut by 4 bases, the J end by 8 bases, with 8 bases between. Looked up from germline, CDR1 is SGHTA and CDR2 is FQGNSA. DNA of the CDR3: TGTGCCAGCAGCTCCATGTGGGGCTACACCTTC. Translating it yields CASSSMWGYTF.

Concerning this clone itself: At the DNA level, this CDR3 is encoded by other sequences in the same sample as well. This rearrangement joins TRBV29-1 to TRBJ2-5, with D perhaps TRBD1 (5 bases). This CDR3 contains 12 residues. V was pared by 4 bases and J by 5 bases, with 11 bases between. From germline, CDR1 is SQVTM and CDR2 ANQGSEA. CDR3 coding DNA: TGCAGCGTTGCCCAGGGTCTGGAGACCCAGTACTTC. The encoded protein is CSVAQGLETQYF.

The rearrangement links TRBV5-6 to TRBJ1-4, with 9 bases identical to TRBD1. There are 16 residues in the CDR3. Germline lookup yields CDR1 SGHDT and CDR2 YYEEEE. The trim removed 4 bases at V and 6 bases at J, leaving 10 bases unmatched. This chain's CDR3 is CASSPPGQGWDEKLFF. In DNA form, the CDR3 reads TGTGCCAGCAGCCCGCCGGGACAGGGCTGGGATGAAAAACTGTTTTTT.

This sequence joins TRBV2 and TRBJ1-2; TRBD1 aligns across 7 bases. There are 17 residues in the CDR3. Germline assignment: CDR1 SNHLY and CDR2 FYNNEI. V shed 2 bases, J shed 4 bases, and the junction held 13 bases outside the gene matches. The CDR3, as DNA: TGTGCCAGCAGTGAAACCGGACCGACAGGGAACCTCTATGGCTACACCTTC. It codes for CASSETGPTGNLYGYTF.

The chain joins TRBV29-1 to TRBJ2-1; TRBD2 is a possible D gene (7 bases). The V end was cut by 2 bases, the J end by 3 bases, with 23 bases between. The CDR3 is 18 residues long. Germline V gene sequence: CDR1 SQVTM, CDR2 ANQGSEA. CDR3 DNA sequence: TGCAGCGTTGAACCGGGACATTTTTTTAGCGGGTTCTACAATGAGCAGTTCTTC. This gives the protein CSVEPGHFFSGFYNEQFF.

The chain joins TRBV18 to TRBJ2-1; the match to TRBD1 covers 7 bases. Germline lookup yields CDR1 KGHSH and CDR2 LQKENI. The CDR3 runs 14 residues. Trimming took 8 bases from V and 2 from J; bases not matched to a gene: 6. CDR3 residues: CASTQGNTYNEQFF. The CDR3 coding sequence is TGTGCCAGCACACAGGGGAATACCTACAATGAGCAGTTCTTC.

The J gene is TRBJ2-5, the V gene TRBV5-1; D unclear. With 0 bases removed from V and 4 bases from J, the gap between germline ends came to 13 bases. Germline CDR1 and CDR2: SGHRS and YFSETQ. The CDR3 consists of 15 residues. This chain's CDR3 is CASSLGSSVAETQYF. The CDR3 DNA reads TGCGCCAGCAGCTTGGGGTCATCAGTGGCAGAGACCCAGTACTTC.

The rearrangement joins TRBV29-1 to TRBJ2-7; D gene ambiguous. The CDR3 totals 11 residues. Germline lookup yields CDR1 SQVTM and CDR2 ANQGSEA. V was cut by 4 bases and J by 10 bases, with 14 bases left in between. The chain's CDR3 is CSVAHVDAQYF. CDR3 DNA sequence: TGCAGCGTTGCACATGTAGACGCTCAGTACTTC.

The gene calls are TRBV11-2 and TRBJ2-1; D is uncertain. V lost 5 bases and J lost 1, with 24 bases in between. The CDR3 contains 19 residues. The germline V gene has CDR1 SGHAT and CDR2 FQNNGV. CDR3 coding DNA: TGTGCCAGCAGCACGAGCCGGGTAGGACGGGTCGTATCCTACAATGAGCAGTTCTTC. Translated: CASSTSRVGRVVSYNEQFF.

The chain uses TRBV6-5 and TRBJ2-7; 7 bases are shared with TRBD1. The CDR3 sequence is 13 residues long. V shed 4 bases and J 6 bases; nucleotides not matched to a gene: 6. Germline assignment: CDR1 MNHEY and CDR2 SVGAGI. The CDR3 here is CASSFRQGGEQYV. Here the CDR3 DNA reads TGTGCCAGCAGTTTCCGACAGGGCGGCGAGCAGTACGTC.

CDR3 nucleotide sequence: TGCGCCAGCAGTCTTAGCGGGAGCACAGATACGCAGTATTTT. Its protein product is CASSLSGSTDTQYF. The chain is built from TRBV4-1 and TRBJ2-3, with 7 positions matching TRBD2. This CDR3 region has 14 residues. From germline, CDR1 is MGHRA and CDR2 YSYEKL. After removal of 6 bases from V and 0 bases from J, the junction contained 3 bases not matched to a gene.

This clone was recorded a few times. No conserved phenylalanine or tryptophan is present at the end of the CDR3, so a read error is the likely explanation. The limits of the CDR3 on the DNA are not certain, so only TCRdb's listed CDR3 is given. The V call is TRBV30, the J call TRBJ2-7; the D call in the table, TRBD2, was not verified against the DNA. Germline V gives CDR1 GTSNPN, CDR2 SVGIG (reference sequence). Termini included, the CDR3 measures 9 amino acids. CDR3 region: CAWSVSSSL.

This chain joins TRBV30 and TRBJ2-5; D is undetermined. In germline, CDR1 is GTSNPN, CDR2 SVGIG (reference sequence). Trimming took off 0 bases at V and 2 bases at J, with 4 bases between the two ends. The CDR3 consists of 12 residues. The CDR3 nucleotides read TGTGCCTGGAGTGTACAACAAGAGACCCAGTACTTC. Amino acid sequence: CAWSVQQETQYF.

The chain couples TRBV19 to TRBJ1-4; perhaps TRBD1 as D (6 bases). The CDR3 consists of 15 residues. Trimming removed 9 bases at V and 2 bases at J, with 16 bases between. Looked up from germline, CDR1 is LNHDA and CDR2 is SQIVND (reference sequence). CDR3 protein: CASHTAGHTNEKLFF. The DNA for the CDR3 is TGTGCCAGCCACACCGCGGGACACACTAATGAAAAACTGTTTTTT.

This clone was found a few times. The V and J genes are TRBV6-1 and TRBJ1-1; 7 nucleotides agree with TRBD1. Germline trimming cut 4 bases from V and 0 bases from J; bases unmatched to any gene: 5. Per the germline V gene, CDR1 is MNHNS and CDR2 is SASEGT. This CDR3 is 15 amino acids long. The CDR3 reads CASSVQGTLNTEAFF. The CDR3, as DNA: TGTGCCAGCAGTGTACAGGGGACCCTGAACACTGAAGCTTTCTTT.

This clone has a handful of counts. This chain joins TRBV7-9 and TRBJ1-5, with TRBD1 as a possible D gene (6 bases). Germline CDR1 and CDR2: SEHNR and FQNEAQ (reference sequence). This CDR3 spans 16 amino acids. V lost 6 bases to trimming and J lost 0 bases, with 15 bases between them. CDR3 bases: TGTGCCAGCAGTTCCTGGACAGACGGTAGCAATCAGCCCCAGCATTTT. Amino acids: CASSSWTDGSNQPQHF.

There are a few counts of this clone. This sample also contains other DNA sequences that code for the same CDR3. The J gene is TRBJ2-7, the V gene TRBV6-1, with D unresolved. Germline V lookup: CDR1 MNHNS, CDR2 SASEGT. The germline V and J ends were trimmed by 2 bases and 3 bases, with 5 bases remaining between them. The CDR3 runs to 12 residues. The CDR3 DNA reads as TGTGCCAGCAGTGAACGAGGCTACGAGCAGTACGTC. The encoded protein is CASSERGYEQYV.

The chain couples TRBV9 to TRBJ2-7; D is unresolved. This CDR3 has 14 amino acids. CDR1 is SGDLS, CDR2 YYNGEE, per germline. V was clipped by 4 bases and J by 3 bases, with 14 bases between them. CDR3 sequence reads: CASSTHRSCYEQYF. CDR3 DNA sequence: TGTGCCAGCAGCACCCACAGAAGCTGCTACGAGCAGTACTTC.

Worth noting for this clone: The junction shows a germline mismatch at one end, possibly a read error. The CDR3 nucleotides are TGCGCCAGCCCACCCGGGGGATCGTCCACCGGGGAGCTGTTTTTT. Residues: CASPPGGSSTGELFF. The genes are TRBV18 and TRBJ2-2; possible D gene TRBD2, 6 bases. The germline V gene encodes CDR1 KGHSH and CDR2 LQKENI. The CDR3 is made up of 15 amino acids.

This clone appeared a few times. V is TRBV18 and J is TRBJ1-2; D possibly corresponds to TRBD1 (5 bases). There are 14 residues in the CDR3. CDR1 and CDR2 from the germline V gene are KGHSH and LQKENI. V gave up 3 bases and J gave up 2 bases, with 10 bases separating them. The CDR3 DNA follows: TGTGCCAGCTCACCGGGAGGGGTAAACTATGGCTACACCTTC. Translation gives CASSPGGVNYGYTF.

This clone was seen only a few times. The chain employs TRBV6-5 and TRBJ2-7; no definite D call. Trimming shortened V by 7 bases and J by 4 bases, and 8 bases separated the two germline ends. The germline gives CDR1 MNHEY, CDR2 SVGAGI. There are 11 residues in the CDR3. The CDR3 DNA reads as TGTGCCAGCATCTATGAGTACGAGCAGTACTTC. Its protein product is CASIYEYEQYF.

CDR3 coding DNA: TGTGCCAGCAGCCCACCGACCCTCGGGACCACAGATACGCAGTATTTT. Amino acids: CASSPPTLGTTDTQYF. The chain couples TRBV9 to TRBJ2-3; D could derive from TRBD1 or TRBD2 (5 bases each). From germline, CDR1 is SGDLS and CDR2 YYNGEE. V lost 4 bases, J lost 2 bases, and 17 bases lay in between. The CDR3 extends over 16 amino acids.

This clone occurred a few times. The same CDR3 is also encoded by other DNA sequences in this sample. This rearrangement joins TRBV28 to TRBJ2-7; D is ambiguous. Germline V CDR1 and CDR2: MDHEN, SYDVKM. The CDR3 covers 12 residues. Trimming removed 1 base at V and 4 bases at J, with 5 bases between. CDR3 nucleotide sequence: TGTGCCAGCAGTTTATCCCTATACGAGCAGTACTTC. Its protein product is CASSLSLYEQYF. The whole variable domain, filled in from reference TRBV28 and TRBJ2-7, reads DVKVTQSSRYLVKRTGEKVFLECVQDMDHENMFWYRQDPGLGLRLIYFSYDVKMKEKGDIPEGYSVSREKKERFSLILESASTNQTSMYLCASSLSLYEQYFGPGTRLTVT.

This clone was counted between two and nine times. The junction departs from germline at one end; a sequencing error may be responsible. The chain is built from TRBV2 and TRBJ2-1, with D perhaps TRBD1 (6 bases). The CDR3 has 13 residues. Per germline, CDR1 SNHLY and CDR2 FYNNEI. The CDR3 sequence is CASSDRGRGIQLF. In DNA, the CDR3 is TGTGCCAGCAGTGACAGGGGCAGAGGTATTCAGCTCTTC.

DNA for the CDR3: TGCGCCAGCAGCCCGGGACTAGCGGGGGACGAGCAGTACTTC. Translating gives CASSPGLAGDEQYF. V is TRBV5-1 and J is TRBJ2-7; TRBD2 matches 14 bases. The CDR3 extends over 14 amino acids. Germline V CDR1 and CDR2: SGHRS, YFSETQ. Trimming cost V 4 bases and J 5 bases; bases outside gene matches: 2.

The chain is built from TRBV4-3 and TRBJ2-1, with 10 bases that match TRBD2. J lost 9 bases, V lost 0 bases, and 8 bases had no gene match. The CDR3 is 16 amino acids. CDR1 and CDR2 (germline): LGHNA, YSLEER. CDR3 sequence reads: CASSQDPAGGPREQFF. In DNA form, the CDR3 reads TGCGCCAGCAGCCAAGACCCAGCGGGAGGGCCACGTGAGCAGTTCTTC.

This clone came up a few times. V gene TRBV27 combines with J gene TRBJ2-1; D is uncertain. The CDR3 runs 12 residues. Germline values: CDR1 MNHEY, CDR2 SMNVEV (reference sequence). V dropped 4 bases and J dropped 7 bases, with 8 bases sitting between them. The CDR3 DNA reads as TGTGCCAGCAGTTCTAGTCGGAATGAGCAGTTCTTC. Its translation is CASSSSRNEQFF.

This clone has just a few counts. The rearrangement joins TRBV5-1 to TRBJ1-6; D is uncertain. CDR3 length: 15 amino acids. The V end lost 0 bases, the J end lost 8 bases, and 12 bases lay between the germline ends. The V gene's germline CDR1 is SGHRS and CDR2 YFSETQ. The CDR3 DNA follows: TGCGCCAGCAGCTTGGAGCTCCAAGACCATTCACCCCTCCACTTT. This translates into CASSLELQDHSPLHF.

The chain has TRBV6-5 and TRBJ2-7; 8 bases map to TRBD1. The ends lost 2 bases at V and 2 bases at J; junction bases unmatched: 5. CDR3 length equals 15 residues. The V gene's germline CDR1 is MNHEY and CDR2 SVGAGI. The CDR3: CASSYAGTGAYEQYF. The CDR3 DNA reads TGTGCCAGCAGTTACGCCGGGACAGGAGCCTACGAGCAGTACTTC.

This clone has a handful of counts. The DNA for the CDR3 is TGTGCTAGTGGTTTGGAATCGATATCCTACAATGAGCAGTTCTTC. Protein sequence: CASGLESISYNEQFF. This chain links TRBV12-5 with TRBJ2-1; no reliable D call. V lost 1 base and J lost 1, with 8 bases in between. This CDR3 comprises 15 residues. CDR1 and CDR2 (germline): LGHNT, FRNRAP.